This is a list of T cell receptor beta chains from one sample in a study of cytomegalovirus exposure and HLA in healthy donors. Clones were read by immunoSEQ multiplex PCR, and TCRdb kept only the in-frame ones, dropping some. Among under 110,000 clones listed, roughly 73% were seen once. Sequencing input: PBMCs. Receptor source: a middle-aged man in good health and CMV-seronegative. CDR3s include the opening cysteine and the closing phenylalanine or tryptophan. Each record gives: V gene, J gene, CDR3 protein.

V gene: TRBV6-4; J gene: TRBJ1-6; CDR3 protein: CASSRSAGENSPLHF
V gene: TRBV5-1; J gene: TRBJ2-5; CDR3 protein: CASSLVPSGGGETQYF
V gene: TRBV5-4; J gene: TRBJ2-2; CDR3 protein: CASTRTGYGAGELFF
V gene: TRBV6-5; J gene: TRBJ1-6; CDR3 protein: CASSSPFGRGNSPLHF
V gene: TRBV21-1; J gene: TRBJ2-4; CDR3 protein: CASEDRVDENIQYF
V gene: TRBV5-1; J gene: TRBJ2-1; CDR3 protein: CASSSASGYYNEQFF
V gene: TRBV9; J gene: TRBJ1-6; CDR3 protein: CASSVGTGLNSPLHF
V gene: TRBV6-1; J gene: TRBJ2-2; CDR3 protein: CASSTGTGNTGELFF
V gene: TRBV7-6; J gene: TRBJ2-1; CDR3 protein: CASSLGAGSDYNEQFF
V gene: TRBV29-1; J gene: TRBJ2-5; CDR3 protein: CSVEDGGLAGETQYF
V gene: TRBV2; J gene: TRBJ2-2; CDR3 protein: CATLTRNTGELFF
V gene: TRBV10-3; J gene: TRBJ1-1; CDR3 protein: CAIRDPGQGAETEAFF
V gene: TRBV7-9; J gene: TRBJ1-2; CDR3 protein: CASSLSATRGYTF
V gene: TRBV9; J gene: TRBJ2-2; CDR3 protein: CASSPDPGLPTGELFF
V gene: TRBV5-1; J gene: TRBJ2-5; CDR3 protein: CASSLASLETQYF
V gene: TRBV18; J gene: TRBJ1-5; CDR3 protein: CASSPIQGGQPQHF
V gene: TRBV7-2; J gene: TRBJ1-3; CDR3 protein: CASSLSVSGNTIYF
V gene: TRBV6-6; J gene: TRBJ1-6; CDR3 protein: CASIIAGDSPLHF
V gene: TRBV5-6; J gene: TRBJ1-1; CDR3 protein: CASSFLGKAFF
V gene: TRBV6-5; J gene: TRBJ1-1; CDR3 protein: CASSYDAGKMNTEAFF
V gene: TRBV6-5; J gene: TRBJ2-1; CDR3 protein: CASSWGGHYNEQFF
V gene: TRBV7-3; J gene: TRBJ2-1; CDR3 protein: CASSASSGGSEFF
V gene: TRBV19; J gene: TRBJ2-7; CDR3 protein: CASSTPSGGNYEQYF
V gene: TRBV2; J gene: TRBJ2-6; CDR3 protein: CASTQQVSGANVLTF
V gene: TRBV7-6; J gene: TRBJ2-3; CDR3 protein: CASSLVGTSGDTQYF
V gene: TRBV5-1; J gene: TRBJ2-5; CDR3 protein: CASSLLTSGETQYF